The 12 T cell receptor beta chains given below trace back to one sample, sequenced in a study of T-cell memory formation after mild COVID-19. TCRdb processed the 5' RACE reads anew with MiXCR; each CDR3 protein has one entry. The table records around 300,000 distinct CDR3 sequences, 15% to 20% of them present only once. Sequencing was carried out using PBMCs or a T cell subset sorted from them (not recorded which). The receptor set was obtained from a man younger than 30 who had mild COVID-19 (a few samples of this study predate the infection). Cell type and time point are not known.

J is TRBJ1-1 and V is TRBV29-1; D is unclear. V lost 8 bases to trimming and J lost 6 bases, with 13 bases between them. Germline loops: CDR1 SQVTM, CDR2 ANQGSEA. The CDR3 has 11 residues. CDR3 sequence (DNA): TGCAGCTGTGGTAGGGAGGCTGAAGCTTTCTTT. As protein: CSCGREAEAFF.

This clonotype has more than one count but fewer than ten. CDR3 DNA: TGTGCCAGTCAGAAGGGATTTAATTCACCCCTCCACTTT. Translating it yields CASQKGFNSPLHF. V gene TRBV6-5 combines with J gene TRBJ1-6; no clear D gene. Per germline, CDR1 MNHEY and CDR2 SVGAGI. This CDR3 has 13 amino acids. V was shortened by 9 bases and J by 6 bases, with 12 bases between the two germline ends.

J is TRBJ2-1 and V is TRBV6-2 or TRBV6-3, with 8 bases identical to TRBD2. Unmatched junction bases numbered 7, after V lost 8 bases and J lost 1 base. CDR1 MNHEY and CDR2 SVGEGT come from the germline V gene. The CDR3 is 15 residues long. The CDR3 DNA reads TGTGCCAGCGTCAGCGGGGGAGGTTCCTACAATGAGCAGTTCTTC. The encoded protein is CASVSGGGSYNEQFF.

This clonotype has more than one count but fewer than ten. J is TRBJ2-7 and V is TRBV12-2. TRBV12-2 is classified as a pseudogene. This CDR3 has 17 residues. The CDR3 loop is CASRLHGHDLESYEQYV. In DNA, the CDR3 is TGTGCAAGTCGCTTACACGGTCACGATTTGGAGTCCTACGAGCAGTACGTC.

The CDR3 DNA is TGTGCCAGCTGCCTTTGGGGTGCTACCCAAGCTTTCTTT. It encodes CASCLWGATQAFF. The chain couples TRBV12-3 or TRBV12-4 to TRBJ1-1, with D uncertain. This CDR3 is built from 13 residues. V was trimmed by 8 bases and J by 9 bases, leaving 19 bases between them.

This clonotype has more than one count but fewer than ten. This rearrangement joins TRBV7-6 to TRBJ2-3; 9 bases agree with TRBD1. CDR1 and CDR2 (germline): SGHVS, FNYEAQ. J was trimmed by 2 bases and V by 5 bases; bases with no gene match: 8. The CDR3 sequence is 16 residues long. Here the CDR3 reads CASSRYRDRDTDTQYF. The CDR3, as DNA: TGTGCCAGCAGCCGCTACCGGGACAGGGACACAGATACGCAGTATTTT.

This clonotype was recorded a few times. The chain uses TRBV5-1 and TRBJ2-6, with 8 bases matching TRBD1. V was pared by 4 bases and J by 2 bases, with 5 bases of the junction left unmatched. The germline V gene encodes CDR1 SGHRS and CDR2 YFSETQ. The CDR3 totals 16 residues. The CDR3 region has the DNA TGCGCCAGCAGCCTGTCAGGGGGCGCTGGGGCCAACGTCCTGACTTTC. This encodes CASSLSGGAGANVLTF.

In this sample, this clonotype turned up a few times. CDR3 amino acids: CASSQDWTDSGTEAFF. CDR3 bases: TGCGCCAGCAGCCAAGATTGGACGGACAGCGGTACTGAAGCTTTCTTT. The rearrangement joins TRBV4-3 to TRBJ1-1; D might be TRBD1 (6 bases). CDR1 LGHNA and CDR2 YSLEER come from the germline V gene. V shed 0 bases and J shed 5 bases, with 16 bases lying between them. The CDR3 is made up of 16 amino acids.

The chain has TRBV20-1 and TRBJ2-3; D gene uncertain. CDR1 and CDR2 from the germline V gene are DFQATT and SNEGSKA (reference sequence). Trimming left V 6 bases short and J 3 bases short, with 13 bases between. The CDR3 runs to 13 residues. In nucleotides, the CDR3 is TGCAGTGCGGCGGCTACACTGACAGATACGCAGTATTTT. Its protein is CSAAATLTDTQYF.

This clonotype was detected only a few times. The V gene is TRBV12-3 or TRBV12-4, the J gene TRBJ1-1; 7 nucleotides match TRBD1. The CDR3 consists of 13 residues. The V and J ends lost 7 bases and 0 bases, in that order; junction bases with no gene match: 2. The CDR3 sequence is CASKGQMNTEAFF. The CDR3, as DNA: TGTGCCAGCAAGGGACAGATGAACACTGAAGCTTTCTTT.

This clonotype was seen a handful of times. CDR3 loop: CASSYWSGYGEAFF. The CDR3 DNA reads TGTGCCAGCAGTTACTGGTCGGGGTACGGTGAAGCTTTCTTT. The chain couples TRBV6-2 or TRBV6-3 to TRBJ1-1; D is uncertain. V lost 1 base and J lost 7, with 13 bases in between. There are 14 residues in the CDR3. Germline V gene lookup returns CDR1 MNHEY and CDR2 SVGEGT.

The gene calls are TRBV7-9 and TRBJ1-1; D is ambiguous. V shed 5 bases and J shed 4 bases, with 8 bases lying between them. This CDR3 contains 12 residues. Germline V gene data show CDR1 as SEHNR and CDR2 as FQNEAQ (reference sequence). The CDR3 nucleotides read TGTGCCAGCAGCCCTGGTCTCACTGAAGCTTTCTTT. It translates to CASSPGLTEAFF.